Presented here are 30 T cell receptor beta chains from one specimen sequenced in a study of CD8+ T cells in alopecia areata. cDNA serving as the sequencing template came from extracted, reverse transcribed RNA. The protocol was immunoSEQ multiplex PCR, while the TCRdb copy is restricted to in-frame clones and leaves out a portion. This table has 200,000 to 250,000 clones, roughly 66% appearing once. The treatment is: oral pan-JAK inhibitor, 5-10 mg twice daily. The starting material was CD4+ T cells sorted from blood, obtained at approximately week 44, from a patient treated with tofacitinib. Receptors originate from a human donor with alopecia areata.

This chain links TRBV7-2 with TRBJ2-2; D remains unclear. The V gene lost 2 bases and the J gene lost 7 bases, with 11 bases spanning the gap. This CDR3 comprises 14 residues. Germline CDR1 reads SGHTA; CDR2 reads FQGNSA. The CDR3 sequence: CASSLLGKDGELFF. Written as DNA, the CDR3 is TGTGCCAGCAGCTTATTGGGGAAGGACGGGGAGCTGTTTTTT.

J is TRBJ2-1 and V is TRBV7-2; 7 bases line up with TRBD2. V shed 5 bases, J shed 15 bases, and the junction held 10 bases outside the gene matches. Per germline, CDR1 SGHTA and CDR2 FQGNSA. CDR3 length equals 12 residues. The CDR3 sequence is CASSQRERGRFF. CDR3 bases: TGTGCCAGCAGCCAAAGGGAGCGGGGTCGGTTCTTC.

V usage is TRBV11-2 and J usage is TRBJ2-1; D is unclear. The ends were cut back, 5 bases at V and 9 bases at J, with 26 bases in the middle. CDR1 and CDR2 (germline): SGHAT, FQNNGV. The CDR3 sequence is 17 residues long. This CDR3 reads CASSPLVSLDRLGEQFF. For the CDR3, the DNA is TGTGCCAGCAGCCCTTTAGTTAGCCTCGATAGATTAGGTGAGCAGTTCTTC. The full variable domain, its missing parts supplied by reference TRBV11-2 and TRBJ2-1, is EAGVAQSPRYKIIEKRQSVAFWCNPISGHATLYWYQQILGQGPKLLIQFQNNGVVDDSQLPKDRFSAERLKGVDSTLKIQPAKLEDSAVYLCASSPLVSLDRLGEQFFGPGTRLTVL.

This clone was detected only once. The J gene is TRBJ2-1, the V gene TRBV29-1; D is ambiguous. V was pared by 2 bases and J by 10 bases, with 9 bases between. The CDR3 has 11 amino acids. Germline V lookup: CDR1 SQVTM, CDR2 ANQGSEA. The CDR3 sequence: CSVERSVEQFF. For the CDR3, the DNA is TGCAGCGTTGAAAGATCGGTGGAGCAGTTCTTC.

J is TRBJ2-6 and V is TRBV27; no clear D. CDR3 size: 15 residues. V lost 2 bases and J lost 2, with 7 bases in between. CDR1 MNHEY and CDR2 SMNVEV come from the germline V gene (reference sequence). CDR3 nucleotides: TGTGCCAGCAGTTTAACCTCCACTGGGGCCAACGTCCTGACTTTC. Translating it yields CASSLTSTGANVLTF.

The chain is built from TRBV29-1 and TRBJ1-1; tentatively, D is TRBD1 (5 bases). Trimming shortened V by 2 bases and J by 5 bases, and 6 bases separated the two germline ends. The CDR3 spans 11 residues. Per germline, CDR1 SQVTM and CDR2 ANQGSEA. The CDR3: CSVEQGTEAFF. DNA for the CDR3: TGCAGCGTTGAACAGGGAACTGAAGCTTTCTTT.

Points on this clone: The germline gene is not matched at one end of the junction; a read error may be the cause. This chain connects TRBV30 to TRBJ2-1; 10 bases align to TRBD2. Looked up from germline, CDR1 is GTSNPN and CDR2 is SVGIG (reference sequence). The CDR3 length is 13 residues. Here the CDR3 DNA reads TGTGCCTGGAATGGTCTAGCGGGGGCTGAGGAGTTCTTC. Protein product: CAWNGLAGAEEFF. The full variable domain, with the rest looked up from reference TRBV30 and TRBJ2-1, is SQTIHQWPATLVQPVGSPLSLECTVEGTSNPNLYWYRQAAGRGLQLLFYSVGIGQISSEVPQNLSASRPQDRQFILSSKKLLLSDSGFYLCAWNGLAGAEEFFGPGTRLTVL.

V usage is TRBV30 and J usage is TRBJ1-2, with D maybe TRBD1 (5 bases). V was cut by 5 bases and J by 11 bases, with 30 bases left in between. CDR1 GTSNPN and CDR2 SVGIG come from the germline V gene (reference sequence). CDR3 length equals 16 residues. CDR3 DNA sequence: TGTGCCTGGGGCGCGACGGACGGAAGGGGCATATGGGGGTACACCTTC. Translation: CAWGATDGRGIWGYTF.

V usage is TRBV7-8 and J usage is TRBJ2-1, with 8 bases that match TRBD2. V gave up 5 bases and J gave up 8 bases; unmatched junction bases: 2. The germline V gene encodes CDR1 SGHVS and CDR2 FQNEAQ. The CDR3 has 12 residues. CDR3 protein: CASSPGGYEQFF. Here the CDR3 DNA reads TGTGCCAGCAGCCCGGGGGGGTATGAGCAGTTCTTC.

The rearrangement uses TRBV6-5 and TRBJ1-6; D call uncertain. Germline V gives CDR1 MNHEY, CDR2 SVGAGI. The CDR3 is 13 amino acids. V was cut by 6 bases and J by 6 bases, with 9 bases left in between. The CDR3 protein is CASRRMVNSPLHF. The DNA for the CDR3 is TGTGCCAGCAGGCGGATGGTTAATTCACCCCTCCACTTT.

The chain carries TRBV30 and TRBJ2-5; D gene uncertain. The CDR3 consists of 13 residues. Per germline, CDR1 GTSNPN and CDR2 SVGIG (reference sequence). V gave up 2 bases and J gave up 2 bases, with 9 bases separating them. The CDR3 spells CAWSLVRQETQYF. The CDR3, as DNA: TGTGCCTGGAGTCTGGTGAGGCAAGAGACCCAGTACTTC.

A single count supports this clone. The chain couples TRBV4-3 to TRBJ1-1; D gene unclear. Germline CDR1 is LGHNA and CDR2 is YSLEER. CDR3 length: 15 residues. The V and J ends lost 0 bases and 7 bases respectively, with 15 bases between them. The CDR3 is CASSQDPRHNSEAFF. CDR3 in DNA: TGCGCCAGCAGCCAAGATCCCCGACATAATAGTGAAGCTTTCTTT.

The rearrangement links TRBV4-3 to TRBJ1-2; D not certain. V lost 4 bases and J lost 8, with 17 bases in between. CDR3 length equals 14 residues. Germline loops: CDR1 LGHNA, CDR2 YSLEER. The CDR3 is CASSRGGSVQGYTF. DNA for the CDR3: TGCGCCAGCAGCCGAGGAGGGTCTGTACAAGGCTACACCTTC.

The V call is TRBV7-2, the J call TRBJ2-7; unclear D gene. Looked up from germline, CDR1 is SGHTA and CDR2 is FQGNSA. Between the trimmed V and J ends, which lost 5 bases and 4 bases, there was a span of 9 bases. The CDR3 length is 12 residues. Here the CDR3 DNA reads TGTGCCAGCAGCGAACTACCATACGAGCAGTACTTC. Its protein product is CASSELPYEQYF.

The chain recombines TRBV25-1 with TRBJ2-6, with D perhaps TRBD1 or TRBD2 (5 bases each). The germline V gene has CDR1 MGHDK and CDR2 SYGVNS. Deletions cut 8 bases from V and 0 bases from J, with 14 bases between. The CDR3 has 16 residues. The CDR3 protein is CASSWGRTSGANVLTF. The CDR3 nucleotides are TGTGCCAGCTCGTGGGGACGGACCTCTGGGGCCAACGTCCTGACTTTC.

The V gene is TRBV7-3, the J gene TRBJ1-2; 9 nucleotides match TRBD1. Looked up from germline, CDR1 is SGHTA and CDR2 is FQGTGA. After removal of 1 base from V and 6 bases from J, the junction contained 3 bases not matched to a gene. This CDR3 has 14 residues. CDR3 nucleotide sequence: TGTGCCAGCAGCTTAAGCGGACAGGGGAATGGCTACACCTTC. Protein: CASSLSGQGNGYTF. Filled out from reference TRBV7-3 and TRBJ1-2, the complete variable domain reads GAGVSQTPSNKVTEKGKYVELRCDPISGHTALYWYRQSLGQGPEFLIYFQGTGAADDSGLPNDRFFAVRPEGSVSTLKIQRTERGDSAVYLCASSLSGQGNGYTFGSGTRLTVV.

In this sample, this clone turned up a few times. The V call is TRBV29-1, the J call TRBJ1-5; D is unclear. CDR1 is SQVTM and CDR2 is ANQGSEA in the germline V gene. This CDR3 has 12 residues. V lost 4 bases to trimming and J lost 4 bases, with 8 bases between them. CDR3 residues: CSVAAVNQPQHF. The CDR3 coding sequence is TGCAGCGTTGCGGCAGTAAATCAGCCCCAGCATTTT.

The chain carries TRBV30 and TRBJ2-4; tentative D call: TRBD2 (7 bases). V shed 0 bases and J shed 6 bases, with 15 bases lying between them. The V gene's germline CDR1 is GTSNPN and CDR2 SVGIG (reference sequence). The CDR3 is 15 amino acids. CDR3 coding DNA: TGTGCCTGGAGTGTACGGCGGGGGCCCGGAAACATTCAGTACTTC. This codes for CAWSVRRGPGNIQYF.

The CDR3 sequence is CASSLRAGDGTEAFF. The DNA for the CDR3 is TGTGCCAGCAGCCTTAGGGCGGGGGATGGCACTGAAGCTTTCTTT. V usage is TRBV4-2 and J usage is TRBJ1-1, with a weak D call TRBD1 (5 bases). V was cut by 4 bases and J by 4 bases, with 16 bases left in between. Germline values: CDR1 LGHNA, CDR2 YNFKEQ. This CDR3 is 15 amino acids long.

The chain carries TRBV4-1 and TRBJ2-2; TRBD1 matches 12 bases. The CDR3 contains 18 residues. The junction had 10 bases not matched to a gene; V was cut back by 1 base and J by 7 bases. In germline, CDR1 is MGHRA, CDR2 YSYEKL. In DNA, the CDR3 is TGCGCCAGCAGCCAAGCTACGGGACAGGGGGCATTGGACGGGGAGCTGTTTTTT. Protein product: CASSQATGQGALDGELFF.

J is TRBJ1-1 and V is TRBV28, with D unresolved. V dropped 7 bases and J dropped 0 bases, with 9 bases sitting between them. Germline-derived CDR1 and CDR2 are MDHEN and SYDVKM. The CDR3 spans 13 residues. CDR3 sequence (DNA): TGTGCCAGCACCTACACTATGAACACTGAAGCTTTCTTT. It yields the protein CASTYTMNTEAFF.

The chain joins TRBV10-3 to TRBJ2-7; D may be TRBD2 (5 bases). The ends were cut back, 6 bases at V and 6 bases at J, with 12 bases in the middle. The germline V gene has CDR1 ENHRY and CDR2 SYGVKD. The CDR3 loop spans 12 amino acids. CDR3 nucleotides: TGTGCCATCAGGGGGAGTGTCGGCGAGCAGTACTTC. This gives the protein CAIRGSVGEQYF.

Points on this clone: The same CDR3 is also encoded by other DNA sequences in this sample. CDR3 DNA: TGCAGCGTACGACAGGGGAACACTGAAGCTTTCTTT. Translated: CSVRQGNTEAFF. The chain joins TRBV29-1 to TRBJ1-1, with 7 bases matching TRBD1. The trim removed 6 bases at V and 1 base at J, leaving 2 bases unmatched. The CDR3 is made up of 12 amino acids. CDR1 is SQVTM and CDR2 is ANQGSEA in the germline V gene. Filled out from reference TRBV29-1 and TRBJ1-1, the complete variable domain reads SAVISQKPSRDICQRGTSLTIQCQVDSQVTMMFWYRQQPGQSLTLIATANQGSEATYESGFVIDKFPISRPNLTFSTLTVSNMSPEDSSIYLCSVRQGNTEAFFGQGTRLTVV.

This clone was found a few times. The rearrangement uses TRBV4-1 and TRBJ1-5; the D is unclear. Germline V CDR1 and CDR2: MGHRA, YSYEKL. The CDR3 contains 13 residues. Trimming removed 4 bases from V and 0 bases from J, with 4 bases in between. This CDR3 is CASSLYSNQPQHF. Written as DNA, the CDR3 is TGCGCCAGCAGCCTATATAGCAATCAGCCCCAGCATTTT.

The chain joins TRBV5-6 to TRBJ1-1; D gene uncertain. There are 16 residues in the CDR3. The germline V and J ends were trimmed by 4 bases and 1 base, with 17 bases remaining between them. In germline, CDR1 is SGHDT, CDR2 YYEEEE. The CDR3 DNA reads as TGTGCCAGCAGCCGAGATACGGTGGGTAGGAACACTGAAGCTTTCTTT. It translates to CASSRDTVGRNTEAFF.

The chain links TRBV7-9 to TRBJ1-6; D gene unclear. CDR1 is SEHNR, CDR2 FQNEAQ, per germline (reference sequence). Trimming removed 1 base at V and 5 bases at J, with 6 bases between. This CDR3 is built from 14 residues. CDR3 coding DNA: TGTGCCAGCAGCTTAGACTGGAATAATTCACCCCTCCACTTT. It specifies CASSLDWNNSPLHF.

The gene calls are TRBV9 and TRBJ1-4; weak D call: TRBD1 (5 bases). CDR1 and CDR2 from the germline V gene are SGDLS and YYNGEE. Between the trimmed V and J ends, which lost 2 bases and 4 bases, there was a span of 9 bases. The CDR3 is made up of 14 amino acids. DNA for the CDR3: TGTGCCAGCAGCGTTGACAGCAATAATGAAAAACTGTTTTTT. This translates into CASSVDSNNEKLFF.

The chain couples TRBV6-6 to TRBJ1-1, with D maybe TRBD1 (5 bases). Trimming stripped 4 bases from V and 6 bases from J, with 6 bases between. Per germline, CDR1 MNHNY and CDR2 SVGAGI (reference sequence). The CDR3 contains 11 residues. As DNA, the CDR3 is TGTGCCAGCAGTTGGGGGGCTGAAGCTTTCTTT. Translated, it gives CASSWGAEAFF.

V usage is TRBV9 and J usage is TRBJ2-3, with TRBD2 matching over 10 bases. The CDR3 extends over 17 amino acids. The germline V gene has CDR1 SGDLS and CDR2 YYNGEE. With V trimmed by 0 bases and J by 2 bases, 6 bases remained unmatched. The CDR3 sequence: CASSVDPSGGVTDTQYF. CDR3 bases: TGTGCCAGCAGCGTAGATCCGAGCGGGGGGGTCACAGATACGCAGTATTTT. Drawing the rest from reference TRBV9 and TRBJ2-3, the complete variable domain is DSGVTQTPKHLITATGQRVTLRCSPRSGDLSVYWYQQSLDQGLQFLIQYYNGEERAKGNILERFSAQQFPDLHSELNLSSLELGDSALYFCASSVDPSGGVTDTQYFGPGTRLTVL.

This clone was seen more than once but under ten times. The V gene is TRBV29-1, the J gene TRBJ1-2; D is unclear. V lost 4 bases and J lost 8, with 17 bases in between. This CDR3 is built from 13 residues. Germline CDR1 and CDR2: SQVTM and ANQGSEA. The CDR3 sequence is CSVVVVRNGGYTF. CDR3 nucleotide sequence: TGCAGCGTTGTGGTGGTCAGGAATGGGGGCTACACCTTC.